The rows below give T cell receptor beta chains drawn from one sample of a study of blood T cell repertoires in COVID-19. Using immunoSEQ multiplex PCR, the repertoire was profiled, and TCRdb retains in-frame clones only, with some absent. This table holds about 260,000 clones, 70% to 85% found once. The sequenced sample consisted of peripheral blood. These receptors originate from a woman of 80 years or more with acute or convalescent COVID-19. The CDR3 runs from the conserved cysteine through the conserved F or W. D genes are given only for firm matches. Not all rows give a size; the values are once, few, many and, for expanded clones, a class.

>16|TRBJ2-1|TRBV18|TRBD2|-
CASSPLTSGRTNEQFF
TGTGCCAGCTCACCACTTACTAGCGGGAGAACGAATGAGCAGTTCTTC
>14|TRBJ1-1|TRBV19|-|-
CASRLRPMNTEAFF
TGTGCCAGTAGGCTCAGGCCCATGAACACTGAAGCTTTCTTT
>13|TRBJ1-2|TRBV6-6|-|-
CASSRGKNYGYTF
TGTGCCAGCAGTAGGGGCAAGAACTATGGCTACACCTTC
>13|TRBJ2-3|TRBV10-3|-|-
CAGGQTSTDTQYF
TGTGCCGGCGGACAGACCTCCACAGATACGCAGTATTTT
>16|TRBJ2-3|TRBV19|TRBD2|-
CASSIGAAGGQDTQYF
TGTGCCAGTAGTATAGGGGCCGCGGGGGGGCAAGATACGCAGTATTTT
>14|TRBJ2-5|TRBV4-2|-|-
CASSPSFIQETQYF
TGTGCCAGCAGCCCCTCCTTTATACAAGAGACCCAGTACTTC
>13|TRBJ2-7|TRBV2|-|-
CASSPAGRYEQYF
TGTGCCAGCTCTCCCGCAGGGCGGTACGAGCAGTACTTC
>13|TRBJ2-7|TRBV10-3|-|-
CAISDSASYEQYF
TGTGCCATCAGTGATTCGGCTAGCTACGAGCAGTACTTC
>15|TRBJ2-4|TRBV29-1|TRBD1|once
CSVEDRTGPVNIQYF
TGCAGCGTTGAAGACCGGACAGGGCCGGTGAACATTCAGTACTTC
>15|TRBJ1-5|TRBV6-2/TRBV6-3|-|few
CASSLRGYSNQPQHF
TGTGCCAGCAGTCTGCGGGGTTATAGCAATCAGCCCCAGCATTTT
>13|TRBJ1-4|TRBV27|-|-
CASSRGALEKLFF
TGTGCCAGCAGTCGGGGGGCACTTGAAAAACTGTTTTTT
>17|TRBJ2-2|TRBV6-6|-|-
CASSQRPSPDSTGELFF
TGTGCCAGCAGTCAAAGACCCTCTCCGGACAGCACCGGGGAGCTGTTTTTT
>11|TRBJ1-6|TRBV10-2|-|once
CASSPGSPLHF
TGCGCCAGCAGTCCGGGTTCACCCCTCCACTTT
>15|TRBJ2-7|TRBV15|-|-
CATSVSPRAGYEQYF
TGTGCCACCAGCGTTTCCCCCCGGGCAGGGTACGAGCAGTACTTC
>16|TRBJ2-1|TRBV7-9|-|-
CASSLTSTRTKKEQFF
TGTGCCAGCAGCTTAACTTCTACCCGAACTAAAAAAGAGCAGTTCTTC
>15|TRBJ2-3|TRBV7-2|TRBD2|-
CASSLERDPADTQYF
TGTGCCAGCAGCTTAGAGCGGGACCCAGCGGATACGCAGTATTTT
>15|TRBJ2-5|TRBV5-6|TRBD1|many
CASSWGQVEQETQYF
TGTGCCAGCAGCTGGGGACAGGTCGAACAAGAGACCCAGTACTTC
>15|TRBJ2-7|TRBV7-2|-|-
CASSSWGTPPYEQYF
TGTGCCAGCAGCTCGTGGGGGACTCCTCCCTACGAGCAGTACTTC
>17|TRBJ2-5|TRBV12-2|-|-
CASRLDSGRASGETQYF
TGTGCAAGTCGCTTAGATTCCGGGAGGGCCTCGGGGGAGACCCAGTACTTC
>15|TRBJ1-3|TRBV7-2|-|few
CASSLRHSSGNTIYF
TGTGCCAGCAGCTTAAGACACAGCTCTGGAAACACCATATATTTT
>14|TRBJ2-7|TRBV6-6|TRBD1|-
CASKQGQGGYEQYF
TGTGCCAGCAAACAAGGACAGGGAGGTTACGAGCAGTACTTC
>16|TRBJ2-1|TRBV5-1|-|-
CASSLVAGTSYNEQFF
TGCGCCAGCAGCTTGGTGGCAGGGACATCCTACAATGAGCAGTTCTTC
>15|TRBJ2-1|TRBV3-1/TRBV3-2|TRBD1|-
CASSQVGTGIGEQFF
TGTGCCAGCAGCCAAGTAGGGACAGGGATCGGTGAGCAGTTCTTC